The 28 T cell receptor beta chains given below trace back to one sample, sequenced in a study of OX40 agonist ivuxolimab in advanced cancers. TCRdb keeps only in-frame clones here, not all; method: immunoSEQ multiplex PCR. The table includes under 70,000 clones, 85% to 90% detected once. This specimen consisted of CD4+ or CD8+ T cells sorted from blood, obtained in a trial of the OX40 agonist ivuxolimab. The receptors were gathered from an adult with an advanced solid tumor such as melanoma, head and neck, liver or kidney cancer.

The V gene is TRBV5-1, the J gene TRBJ1-4, with D possibly TRBD1 on 5 matching bases. Germline CDR1 is SGHRS and CDR2 is YFSETQ. V was shortened by 5 bases and J by 8 bases, with 19 bases between the two germline ends. The CDR3 extends over 15 amino acids. CDR3 nucleotides: TGCGCCAGCAGAGCTGGGGACTCCACCAAAGAAAAACTGTTTTTT. This encodes CASRAGDSTKEKLFF.

The chain combines TRBV6-6 with TRBJ2-5; the D gene is possibly TRBD1 (6 bases). The CDR3 is 15 residues long. Trimming shortened V by 3 bases and J by 5 bases, and 16 bases separated the two germline ends. Looked up from germline, CDR1 is MNHNY and CDR2 is SVGAGI (reference sequence). The DNA for the CDR3 is TGTGCCAGCAGTTATCGGCAGGGAGACAGGGAGACCCAGTACTTC. Translating it yields CASSYRQGDRETQYF.

This sequence joins TRBV18 and TRBJ2-5; D is possibly TRBD2 (5 bases). Between the trimmed V and J ends, which lost 3 bases and 5 bases, there was a span of 13 bases. CDR1 KGHSH and CDR2 LQKENI come from the germline V gene. The CDR3 length is 14 residues. The CDR3 loop reads CASSPTTSGETQYF. The CDR3 DNA sequence: TGTGCCAGCTCACCGACTACCAGTGGGGAGACCCAGTACTTC.

V and J are TRBV6-6 and TRBJ2-1; 7 nucleotides match TRBD2. Germline loops: CDR1 MNHNY, CDR2 SVGAGI (reference sequence). J was trimmed by 3 bases and V by 5 bases; bases with no gene match: 7. The CDR3 covers 15 residues. This CDR3 reads CASSPREKDYNEQFF. In DNA, the CDR3 is TGTGCCAGCAGTCCGCGGGAGAAGGACTACAATGAGCAGTTCTTC.

The rearrangement links TRBV18 to TRBJ1-1, with a tentative D call TRBD1 (5 bases). CDR3 length equals 17 residues. The germline V and J ends were trimmed by 0 bases and 0 bases, with 14 bases remaining between them. Germline V lookup: CDR1 KGHSH, CDR2 LQKENI. CDR3 sequence (DNA): TGTGCCAGCTCACCACCGAGGGCAGGGTCGATGAACACTGAAGCTTTCTTT. It yields the protein CASSPPRAGSMNTEAFF.

The chain recombines TRBV18 with TRBJ2-1; 7 nucleotides line up with TRBD2. Germline values: CDR1 KGHSH, CDR2 LQKENI. The CDR3 totals 18 residues. V lost 3 bases and J lost 3; bases outside the gene matches: 14. The chain's CDR3 is CASSPGGSGLGNYNEQFF. CDR3 bases: TGTGCCAGCTCACCCGGGGGTAGCGGGCTAGGGAACTACAATGAGCAGTTCTTC.

The rearrangement joins TRBV6-1 to TRBJ1-5; 8 bases agree with TRBD1. CDR3 length: 14 residues. Trimming removed 7 bases from V and 6 bases from J; junction bases left unmatched: 8. The V gene's germline CDR1 is MNHNS and CDR2 SASEGT. CDR3 sequence reads: CASNGQGGSQPQHF. DNA for the CDR3: TGTGCCAGCAATGGACAGGGTGGTAGTCAGCCCCAGCATTTT.

CDR3 amino acids: CASGIRGGYTF. The CDR3 DNA reads as TGTGCCAGCGGGATAAGGGGTGGCTACACCTTC. The chain combines TRBV27 with TRBJ1-2, with D tentatively TRBD1 (5 bases). The ends were cut back, 8 bases at V and 7 bases at J, with 11 bases in the middle. The CDR3 has 11 amino acids. Per germline, CDR1 MNHEY and CDR2 SMNVEV (reference sequence).

The chain joins TRBV9 to TRBJ1-1; 8 bases map to TRBD1. Germline V gene data show CDR1 as SGDLS and CDR2 as YYNGEE. V lost 4 bases to trimming and J lost 5 bases; unmatched junction nucleotides: 4. The CDR3 totals 13 residues. The CDR3 loop reads CASSNRQGTEAFF. CDR3 in DNA: TGTGCCAGCAGCAACCGACAGGGGACTGAAGCTTTCTTT.

The DNA of the CDR3 is TGTGCCAGCAGCCCTGGGTATCGATCCTACGAGCAGTACTTC. It encodes CASSPGYRSYEQYF. The V gene is TRBV7-9, the J gene TRBJ2-7; D remains unclear. The germline V gene has CDR1 SEHNR and CDR2 FQNEAQ (reference sequence). Trimming took off 5 bases at V and 1 base at J, with 12 bases between the two ends. The CDR3 covers 14 residues.

This chain joins TRBV2 and TRBJ2-2, with 14 nucleotides matching TRBD2. With 6 bases clipped from V and 5 bases from J, the junction kept 5 bases outside the gene matches. The CDR3 contains 16 residues. CDR1 is SNHLY, CDR2 FYNNEI, per germline. The CDR3 DNA sequence: TGTGCCAGCAGGGCTAGACTAGCGGGAGGGACCGGGGAGCTGTTTTTT. This encodes CASRARLAGGTGELFF.

V and J are TRBV7-9 and TRBJ2-7; 10 bases line up with TRBD1. V lost 6 bases to trimming and J lost 7 bases; unmatched junction nucleotides: 6. Germline lookup yields CDR1 SEHNR and CDR2 FQNEAQ (reference sequence). This CDR3 has 13 residues. The CDR3 region is CASSSGTGVEQYF. CDR3 nucleotide sequence: TGTGCCAGCAGTTCCGGGACAGGGGTAGAGCAGTACTTC.

The V and J genes are TRBV29-1 and TRBJ2-3; D is ambiguous. The germline CDR1 and CDR2 sequences are SQVTM and ANQGSEA. V lost 1 base to trimming and J lost 2 bases, with 13 bases between them. This CDR3 has 15 amino acids. For the CDR3, the DNA is TGCAGCGTTGAAGCCCGGTCTTCTACCACAGATACGCAGTATTTT. It codes for CSVEARSSTTDTQYF.

The gene calls are TRBV9 and TRBJ1-2; no clear D. V was trimmed by 0 bases and J by 2 bases, leaving 11 bases between them. Germline values: CDR1 SGDLS, CDR2 YYNGEE. The CDR3 consists of 15 residues. CDR3 coding DNA: TGTGCCAGCAGCGTAGGGGGTACCGTGAACTATGGCTACACCTTC. As protein: CASSVGGTVNYGYTF. The full variable domain, its missing parts supplied by reference TRBV9 and TRBJ1-2, is DSGVTQTPKHLITATGQRVTLRCSPRSGDLSVYWYQQSLDQGLQFLIQYYNGEERAKGNILERFSAQQFPDLHSELNLSSLELGDSALYFCASSVGGTVNYGYTFGSGTRLTVV.

The rearrangement joins TRBV19 to TRBJ2-3; TRBD2 is a possible D gene (7 bases). V was shortened by 6 bases and J by 3 bases, with 16 bases between the two germline ends. Germline V gives CDR1 LNHDA, CDR2 SQIVND (reference sequence). CDR3 length equals 15 residues. The CDR3 protein is CASRPQGGVTDTQYF. The CDR3 nucleotides read TGTGCCAGTAGGCCTCAAGGGGGGGTGACAGATACGCAGTATTTT.

The V gene is TRBV9, the J gene TRBJ2-3, with 8 bases lining up with TRBD1. The germline V gene encodes CDR1 SGDLS and CDR2 YYNGEE. The CDR3 length is 14 residues. V was clipped by 3 bases and J by 5 bases; unmatched bases: 5. In DNA form, the CDR3 reads TGTGCCAGCAGCGCAGGGGGCGGGCTAGATACGCAGTATTTT. It codes for CASSAGGGLDTQYF.

The V gene is TRBV7-8, the J gene TRBJ1-6; D remains ambiguous. V was pared by 5 bases and J by 9 bases, with 14 bases between. Per the germline V gene, CDR1 is SGHVS and CDR2 is FQNEAQ. The length of the CDR3 is 14 residues. CDR3 DNA: TGTGCCAGCAGCGAAGGGTCTGCTGCTTCACCCCTCCACTTT. This translates into CASSEGSAASPLHF.

The V gene is TRBV7-6, the J gene TRBJ1-1, with D unclear. CDR3 length: 13 residues. V dropped 5 bases and J dropped 3 bases, with 10 bases sitting between them. Germline loops: CDR1 SGHVS, CDR2 FNYEAQ. CDR3 nucleotides: TGTGCCAGCAGCCTCGGGGAGGACACTGAAGCTTTCTTT. Residues: CASSLGEDTEAFF.

This clone has just one count. In DNA, the CDR3 is TGTGCCAGCAGCGTCGGGACTAGCGGTCTCACAGATACGCAGTATTTT. Encoded protein: CASSVGTSGLTDTQYF. This rearrangement joins TRBV11-2 to TRBJ2-3; TRBD2 agrees at 11 bases. CDR1 and CDR2 from the germline V gene are SGHAT and FQNNGV. This CDR3 comprises 16 residues. V was pared by 5 bases and J by 2 bases, with 6 bases of the junction left unmatched.

The chain links TRBV4-1 to TRBJ2-5; D tentatively reads TRBD1 or TRBD2 (6 bases each). V shed 0 bases and J shed 5 bases, with 13 bases lying between them. The CDR3 is made up of 15 amino acids. Germline loops: CDR1 MGHRA, CDR2 YSYEKL. The CDR3 bases are TGCGCCAGCAGCCAAGATGAGGGGGGAATGGAGACCCAGTACTTC. Translating gives CASSQDEGGMETQYF.

This chain uses TRBV10-1 with TRBJ2-2; the match to TRBD1 covers 11 bases. Germline values: CDR1 WNHNN, CDR2 SYGVQD (reference sequence). Trimming cost V 8 bases and J 4 bases; bases outside gene matches: 3. The CDR3 runs 14 residues. The CDR3 DNA reads TGCGCCAGCGGGGGGACAGGGGGCACCGGGGAGCTGTTTTTT. As protein: CASGGTGGTGELFF.

This chain links TRBV5-1 with TRBJ2-1, with TRBD2 matching over 8 bases. Trimming took 2 bases from V and 8 from J; bases not matched to a gene: 12. The V gene's germline CDR1 is SGHRS and CDR2 YFSETQ. This CDR3 is 16 amino acids long. CDR3 nucleotide sequence: TGCGCCAGCAGCTTAGAGCCCAGCGGGGGAGTCGATGAGCAGTTCTTC. Its protein is CASSLEPSGGVDEQFF. Full variable domain (remainder filled in from reference TRBV5-1 and TRBJ2-1): KAGVTQTPRYLIKTRGQQVTLSCSPISGHRSVSWYQQTPGQGLQFLFEYFSETQRNKGNFPGRFSGRQFSNSRSEMNVSTLELGDSALYLCASSLEPSGGVDEQFFGPGTRLTVL.

This clone was seen a handful of times. CDR3 sequence (DNA): TGTGCCAGTAGTATAGTGGCAGCAGCCTCTGGAAACACCATATATTTT. It encodes CASSIVAAASGNTIYF. The rearrangement joins TRBV19 to TRBJ1-3, with D hard to call. CDR1 LNHDA and CDR2 SQIVND come from the germline V gene (reference sequence). There are 16 residues in the CDR3. Trimming removed 1 base from V and 0 bases from J, with 10 bases in between. The full variable domain, with the rest looked up from reference TRBV19 and TRBJ1-3, is DGGITQSPKYLFRKEGQNVTLSCEQNLNHDAMYWYRQDPGQGLRLIYYSQIVNDFQKGDIAEGYSVSREKKESFPLTVTSAQKNPTAFYLCASSIVAAASGNTIYFGEGSWLTVV.

This clone was detected only once. The V gene is TRBV5-1, the J gene TRBJ2-1; 13 bases fit TRBD2. This CDR3 has 15 residues. The germline CDR1 and CDR2 sequences are SGHRS and YFSETQ. Trimming removed 4 bases from V and 5 bases from J; junction bases left unmatched: 3. The chain's CDR3 is CASSRTSGSNNEQFF. As DNA, the CDR3 is TGCGCCAGCAGCCGGACTAGCGGGAGCAACAATGAGCAGTTCTTC.

This chain connects TRBV30 to TRBJ2-5, with D tentatively TRBD2 (7 bases). The CDR3 covers 14 residues. Germline V gives CDR1 GTSNPN, CDR2 SVGIG (reference sequence). V was clipped by 2 bases and J by 5 bases, with 15 bases between them. CDR3 sequence reads: CAWSTDGGLETQYF. The CDR3, as DNA: TGTGCCTGGAGTACGGACGGGGGGCTTGAGACCCAGTACTTC. The entire variable domain, with the rest obtained from reference TRBV30 and TRBJ2-5, is as follows: SQTIHQWPATLVQPVGSPLSLECTVEGTSNPNLYWYRQAAGRGLQLLFYSVGIGQISSEVPQNLSASRPQDRQFILSSKKLLLSDSGFYLCAWSTDGGLETQYFGPGTRLLVL.

In its sample, this clone was seen once. The V call is TRBV6-5, the J call TRBJ1-4, with D maybe TRBD1 (5 bases). This CDR3 has 15 amino acids. V lost 2 bases and J lost 8, with 15 bases in between. The germline gives CDR1 MNHEY, CDR2 SVGAGI. In nucleotides, the CDR3 is TGTGCCAGCAGTTACCGCCCCCCGCGGGGGGAAAAACTGTTTTTT. It codes for CASSYRPPRGEKLFF.

This clone was detected a few times. The chain uses TRBV10-3 and TRBJ1-1; D is unclear. Trimming took 0 bases from V and 4 from J, leaving 12 bases between them. This CDR3 is 15 amino acids long. Germline loops: CDR1 ENHRY, CDR2 SYGVKD. The CDR3 reads CAISESSQVPTEAFF. The CDR3 bases are TGTGCCATCAGTGAGTCGAGCCAGGTTCCCACTGAAGCTTTCTTT.

V usage is TRBV18 and J usage is TRBJ1-1, with D uncertain. V lost 3 bases, J lost 4 bases, and 12 bases lay in between. This CDR3 comprises 14 residues. Germline V gene data show CDR1 as KGHSH and CDR2 as LQKENI. The CDR3 nucleotides read TGTGCCAGCTCACCCACGGAACTTACCACTGAAGCTTTCTTT. Encoded protein: CASSPTELTTEAFF.